This TCR beta chain was captured by sequencing in a study of regulatory T cells in long-lasting Graves disease. About the research overall: The definition of persistent Graves' disease was over 5 years of antithyroid drugs with positive TSH receptor antibodies. General study results and limits: New patients shared more than 750 public clonotypes, fewer than the approximately 2,500 shared by persistent patients.

Documented time point: persistent/refractory GD, antithyroid drugs over 5 years with positive TRAb. From RNA extracted from PBMCs, the TCR library was made. V was pared by 5 bases and J by 1 base, with 8 bases between. The CDR3 covers 13 residues. Many counts were recorded for this clonotype. Its antigen is still unknown. Arm-PCR with iRepertoire HTBI primers amplified the CDR3 regions for these TCR beta libraries. TCRdb independently ran MiXCR on the multiplex PCR reads; one entry per CDR3 protein. Here the sample spans 450,000 or so distinct CDR3 sequences, 20% being singletons. This sequence was found in a female donor with Graves disease. The chain uses TRBV12-3 or TRBV12-4 and TRBJ1-1, with D uncertain. Sequences were derived from peripheral blood mononuclear cells (PBMCs), sampled when the disease was refractory, from a patient treated with antithyroid drugs. The chain's CDR3 is CASSPSPNTEAFF. The CDR3 nucleotides are TGTGCCAGCAGTCCTAGCCCGAACACTGAAGCTTTCTTT.